This TCR beta chain is from a study of Ad26.COV2.S vaccination and SARS-CoV-2 variants. Overall study context: Donor was in the COV1001 Ad26.COV2.S trial arm.

Note on this clone: Its specificity is unknown.

Only in-frame clones appear in the TCRdb table, and some are missing; sequencing was by immunoSEQ multiplex PCR. Of about 450,000 clones listed, about 91% are singletons. The CDR3 runs 16 residues. CDR1 and CDR2 from the germline V gene are KGHDR and SFDVKD. Deletions cut 3 bases from V and 0 bases from J, with 11 bases between. The treatment denotes: around 19 received Ad26.COV2.S at low or high dose, single or two shots; roughly five received placebo; per-sample allocation not given. Day 63 after the first vaccine or placebo injection was the time point for sampling. Whole-study results and caveats: It is possible that the TCR breadth and depth analyses underestimated the total T cell responses.

Material: peripheral blood, obtained in a trial of Ad26.COV2.S vaccine versus placebo. The clonotype was recovered from a person between 18 and 59 years old who received the Ad26.COV2.S COVID-19 vaccine or a placebo. The chain links TRBV24-1 to TRBJ2-1; possible D gene TRBD2, 6 bases. CDR3 sequence (DNA): TGTGCCACCAGTGATGGGAGGCTAAGCTCCTACAATGAGCAGTTCTTC. The encoded protein is CATSDGRLSSYNEQFF.